The 14 T cell receptor beta chains listed next were all sequenced from one sample in a study of blood T cell repertoires in COVID-19. Data came from immunoSEQ multiplex PCR; TCRdb stores just in-frame clones and leaves some out. The table has about 99,000 clones, approximately 88% seen once. The sample was peripheral blood. Receptor source: a man in his sixties with acute or convalescent COVID-19.

This chain connects TRBV18 to TRBJ2-2; 10 bases are a match to TRBD2. J lost 5 bases, V lost 4 bases, and 7 bases had no gene match. This CDR3 comprises 16 residues. Germline-derived CDR1 and CDR2 are KGHSH and LQKENI. CDR3 bases: TGTGCCAGCTCACGCCTTCTAGCGGGAGCGACCGGGGAGCTGTTTTTT. Translated, it gives CASSRLLAGATGELFF.

This clone was picked up one time. The rearrangement joins TRBV3-1 (or the pseudogene TRBV3-2) to TRBJ1-6, with no clear D. This CDR3 has 16 amino acids. Germline V gene data show CDR1 as LGHDT and CDR2 as YNNKEL (reference sequence). The germline V and J ends were trimmed by 5 bases and 0 bases, with 11 bases remaining between them. CDR3 nucleotides: TGTGCCAGCAGCTCCCATCCGAGCTCCTATAATTCACCCCTCCACTTT. This codes for CASSSHPSSYNSPLHF.

The J gene is TRBJ2-5, the V gene TRBV2; 11 positions match TRBD1. Trimming took 6 bases from V and 3 from J; bases not matched to a gene: 6. CDR1 and CDR2 from the germline V gene are SNHLY and FYNNEI. The CDR3 consists of 15 residues. The CDR3 nucleotides read TGTGCCAGCAGCCCACCGGGACAGGGGGAAGAGACCCAGTACTTC. Translation gives CASSPPGQGEETQYF.

The rearrangement uses TRBV9 and TRBJ2-5, with 7 bases matching TRBD1. CDR1 is SGDLS, CDR2 YYNGEE, per germline. This CDR3 is built from 16 residues. The V and J ends lost 4 bases and 1 base, in that order; junction bases with no gene match: 10. CDR3: CASSTGIRTGQETQYF. The CDR3 DNA reads as TGTGCCAGCAGCACGGGGATAAGGACAGGCCAAGAGACCCAGTACTTC.

The V call is TRBV10-1, the J call TRBJ2-6, with D perhaps matching TRBD2 (5 bases). The CDR3 sequence is 16 residues long. Germline CDR1 WNHNN, CDR2 SYGVQD (reference sequence). Trimming left V 0 bases short and J 4 bases short, with 10 bases between. The CDR3 nucleotides are TGCGCCAGCAGTGAGTCGAGAGGGATCGGGGCCAACGTCCTGACTTTC. As protein: CASSESRGIGANVLTF.

This chain joins TRBV6-6 and TRBJ2-3, with TRBD2 matching 10 bases. Germline V gives CDR1 MNHNY, CDR2 SVGAGI (reference sequence). This CDR3 has 18 residues. J was trimmed by 5 bases and V by 5 bases; bases with no gene match: 16. The CDR3 spells CASSPRPNLAGVRDTQYF. For the CDR3, the DNA is TGTGCCAGCAGTCCTCGACCCAACCTAGCGGGAGTTAGAGATACGCAGTATTTT.

V is TRBV2 and J is TRBJ2-5; 13 nucleotides agree with TRBD2. Germline lookup yields CDR1 SNHLY and CDR2 FYNNEI. The junction had 13 bases not matched to a gene; V was cut back by 7 bases and J by 5 bases. There are 17 residues in the CDR3. CDR3 sequence reads: CASTDVWTSGRRETQYF. CDR3 bases: TGTGCCAGCACCGACGTTTGGACTAGCGGGAGACGGGAGACCCAGTACTTC.

This clone was seen a single time. The rearrangement joins TRBV2 to TRBJ1-1; perhaps TRBD1 as D (5 bases). The length of the CDR3 is 13 residues. Trimming pared 6 bases from V and 4 bases from J, leaving 12 bases between. Looked up from germline, CDR1 is SNHLY and CDR2 is FYNNEI. This chain's CDR3 is CASRQGGGTEAFF. CDR3 DNA: TGTGCCAGCAGGCAGGGCGGCGGCACTGAAGCTTTCTTT.

V gene TRBV9 combines with J gene TRBJ2-3; TRBD2 matches at 12 bases. The CDR3 is 16 residues long. Germline V gene data show CDR1 as SGDLS and CDR2 as YYNGEE. The V gene end was trimmed by 4 bases and the J gene end by 4 bases; junction bases not matched to a gene: 7. The CDR3 reads CASSPLAGGTADTQYF. The CDR3 DNA reads as TGTGCCAGCAGCCCCCTAGCGGGAGGGACGGCAGATACGCAGTATTTT.

The rearrangement joins TRBV5-1 to TRBJ1-2; TRBD1 is a possible D gene (5 bases). Per the germline V gene, CDR1 is SGHRS and CDR2 is YFSETQ. The V end was cut by 1 base, the J end by 8 bases, with 24 bases between. The CDR3 sequence is 17 residues long. CDR3 DNA: TGCGCCAGCAGCTTGACTTCAAATGTAGGGGTGGCCTTCGGCTACACCTTC. The encoded protein is CASSLTSNVGVAFGYTF.

V usage is TRBV12-3 or TRBV12-4 and J usage is TRBJ2-1; tentative D call: TRBD2 (5 bases). With 8 bases removed from V and 15 bases from J, the gap between germline ends came to 17 bases. There are 11 residues in the CDR3. The CDR3 spells CASGEGLLRFF. The CDR3 DNA follows: TGTGCCAGCGGTGAGGGTTTGTTGCGGTTCTTC.

The rearrangement uses TRBV2 and TRBJ2-1; 8 bases map to TRBD2. The germline gives CDR1 SNHLY, CDR2 FYNNEI. This CDR3 region has 15 residues. The V gene end was trimmed by 6 bases and the J gene end by 2 bases; junction bases not matched to a gene: 6. Here the CDR3 DNA reads TGTGCCAGCAGGACAAGCGGGAGTGCCTACAATGAGCAGTTCTTC. The encoded protein is CASRTSGSAYNEQFF.

The chain links TRBV5-5 to TRBJ1-5, with 9 bases matching TRBD1. CDR1 is SGHKS and CDR2 is YYEKEE in the germline V gene (reference sequence). There are 17 residues in the CDR3. V shed 4 bases and J 0 bases; nucleotides not matched to a gene: 8. CDR3 nucleotide sequence: TGTGCCAGCAGCCTCGGGACAGGGACCTATAGCAATCAGCCCCAGCATTTT. Protein sequence: CASSLGTGTYSNQPQHF. Full variable domain (remainder filled in from reference TRBV5-5 and TRBJ1-5): DAGVTQSPTHLIKTRGQQVTLRCSPISGHKSVSWYQQVLGQGPQFIFQYYEKEERGRGNFPDRFSARQFPNYSSELNVNALLLGDSALYLCASSLGTGTYSNQPQHFGDGTRLSIL.

CDR3 coding DNA: TGCGCCAGCAGCTTCCACTCTTCGACTAGCGGGAGTCCAGATACGCAGTATTTT. Translation: CASSFHSSTSGSPDTQYF. This chain links TRBV5-1 with TRBJ2-3; 12 bases match TRBD2. Per germline, CDR1 SGHRS and CDR2 YFSETQ. The V gene end was trimmed by 2 bases and the J gene end by 4 bases; junction bases not matched to a gene: 11. The CDR3 covers 18 residues.